The rows below give T cell receptor beta chains drawn from one sample of a study of OX40 agonist ivuxolimab in advanced cancers. The protocol was immunoSEQ multiplex PCR, while the TCRdb copy is restricted to in-frame clones and leaves out a portion. Among under 80,000 clones listed, roughly 90% were seen once. The sample was CD4+ or CD8+ T cells sorted from blood, taken in a trial of the OX40 agonist ivuxolimab. The receptor source for this set is an adult with an advanced solid tumor such as melanoma, head and neck, liver or kidney cancer. CDR3s include the opening cysteine and the closing phenylalanine or tryptophan. D genes are given only for firm matches. Part of the rows lack a size; the others show once, few, many or a class for expanded clones.

-	-	14	TRBV18	TRBJ1-1	TGTGCCAGCTCCCGGGGGGGCGAGAACACTGAAGCTTTCTTT	CASSRGGENTEAFF
-	-	14	TRBV7-2	TRBJ2-1	TGTGCCAGCGGTCTGTCTAGGGATTTAGGCGAGCAGTTCTTC	CASGLSRDLGEQFF
-	-	14	TRBV5-1	TRBJ2-5	TGCGCCAGCAGCTTCGCCAGCCCCCCAGAGACCCAGTACTTC	CASSFASPPETQYF
-	-	11	TRBV5-4	TRBJ2-5	TGTGCCAGCACCAACCAAGAGACCCAGTACTTC	CASTNQETQYF
-	-	15	TRBV7-2	TRBJ2-3	TGTGCCAGCAGCCCCCCGGGCCTTCAGAGTGGTACGCAGTATTTT	CASSPPGLQSGTQYF
-	-	12	TRBV5-6	TRBJ1-2	TGTGCCAGCAGCCTTGGCGGCTATGGCTACACCTTC	CASSLGGYGYTF
-	TRBD1	18	TRBV4-3	TRBJ2-1	TGCGCCAGCAGCCAAGCGAGTGATGGGACAGCGACTTACAATGAGCAGTTCTTC	CASSQASDGTATYNEQFF
-	TRBD2	16	TRBV4-2	TRBJ2-7	TGTGCCAGCAGCCGCGGGACTAGCGGGACCGCCTACGAGCAGTACTTC	CASSRGTSGTAYEQYF
-	-	14	TRBV10-3	TRBJ1-2	TGTGCCATCAGTGAGTCCCCGGGGGACTATGGCTACACCTTC	CAISESPGDYGYTF
-	-	15	TRBV5-1	TRBJ2-1	TGCGCCAGCAGCAGCCGAGGGCTTGACCTAAGTGAGCAGTTCTTC	CASSSRGLDLSEQFF
-	-	13	TRBV9	TRBJ2-7	TGTGCCAGCAGCGTATCAGGGTTCAACGAGCAGTACTTC	CASSVSGFNEQYF
-	-	15	TRBV7-2	TRBJ2-7	TGTGCCAGCAGCTTGACAGACCTTAACTCCTACGAGCAGTACTTC	CASSLTDLNSYEQYF
-	-	13	TRBV5-1	TRBJ1-2	TGCGCCAGCAGCCGGGAAAGTAACTATGGCTACACCTTC	CASSRESNYGYTF
-	-	16	TRBV7-2	TRBJ2-7	TGTGCCAGCAGCTTAGCGTCCAAAGGGGCAGGGTACGAGCAGTACTTC	CASSLASKGAGYEQYF
-	TRBD1	13	TRBV19	TRBJ1-3	TGTGCCTCTGCCAGGGGGCCGGGAAACACCATATATTTT	CASARGPGNTIYF
-	-	14	TRBV7-9	TRBJ2-3	TGTGCCAGCAGCTTCGCAGGAAGCACAGATACGCAGTATTTT	CASSFAGSTDTQYF
few	-	13	TRBV6-5	TRBJ1-2	TGTGCCAGCAGTCAACGCCAGGGCTATGGCTACACCTTC	CASSQRQGYGYTF
-	-	13	TRBV7-3	TRBJ2-5	TGTGCCAGCAGCCCCGGACATCAAGAGACCCAGTACTTC	CASSPGHQETQYF
-	-	13	TRBV6-5	TRBJ2-7	TGTGCCAGCAGTTCGACGGAATCCTACGAGCAGTACTTC	CASSSTESYEQYF
-	TRBD1	15	TRBV6-6	TRBJ2-7	TGTGCCAGCAGTTACTCGGGACAGGGCAAGAGAGAGCAGTACTTC	CASSYSGQGKREQYF
-	TRBD1	13	TRBV2	TRBJ2-7	TGTGCCAGCAGCTGGACAGGGTCGGGCGAGCAGTACTTC	CASSWTGSGEQYF
-	TRBD1	14	TRBV7-8	TRBJ2-7	TGTGCCAGCAGCTCTAGACAGGGGGCCAGCGAGCAGTACTTC	CASSSRQGASEQYF